A single sample is the source of the 8 T cell receptor beta chains below, sequenced in a study of blood T cell repertoires in COVID-19. Generated by immunoSEQ multiplex PCR, the TCRdb table keeps only in-frame clones and is missing some. The table includes tens of thousands of clones, 90% detected once. Material for sequencing was peripheral blood. The receptors stem from a man in his 70s with acute or convalescent COVID-19.

This clone was observed once. J is TRBJ1-6 and V is TRBV27; 10 bases agree with TRBD1. V was pared by 3 bases and J by 7 bases, with 3 bases of the junction left unmatched. From germline, CDR1 is MNHEY and CDR2 SMNVEV (reference sequence). CDR3 length: 15 amino acids. As DNA, the CDR3 is TGTGCCAGCAGTTTGAGGACAGGGGGGAATTCACCCCTCCACTTT. Its protein is CASSLRTGGNSPLHF.

V is TRBV12-5 and J is TRBJ1-2; 8 nucleotides match TRBD1. The germline CDR1 and CDR2 sequences are LGHNT and FRNRAP. J lost 1 base, V lost 1 base, and 2 bases had no gene match. The CDR3 totals 15 residues. The CDR3: CASGLATGGNYGYTF. CDR3 nucleotide sequence: TGTGCTAGTGGTTTGGCAACAGGGGGTAACTATGGCTACACCTTC.

The chain employs TRBV4-2 and TRBJ2-7, with 9 bases that match TRBD1. The CDR3 runs to 16 residues. Losses at the gene ends were 6 bases for V and 12 bases for J; bases not matched to a gene: 21. CDR1 is LGHNA and CDR2 is YNFKEQ in the germline V gene. Written as DNA, the CDR3 is TGTGCCAGCAGGTCTACAGGGGGCATAGCCCCTCATCGTCCGTACTTC. The encoded protein is CASRSTGGIAPHRPYF.

The V gene is TRBV27, the J gene TRBJ2-6; D is possibly TRBD1 (6 bases). Between the trimmed V and J ends, which lost 6 bases and 0 bases, there was a span of 21 bases. Looked up from germline, CDR1 is MNHEY and CDR2 is SMNVEV (reference sequence). The CDR3 consists of 19 residues. The CDR3 DNA sequence: TGTGCCAGCAGCTCAATGCCGGGACACCAAAGCTCTGGGGCCAACGTCCTGACTTTC. It yields the protein CASSSMPGHQSSGANVLTF.

CDR3 nucleotides: TGTGCCACCAGCAGACTAGCGGGAGCCGGCACCGGGGAGCTGTTTTTT. It codes for CATSRLAGAGTGELFF. This chain connects TRBV15 to TRBJ2-2; 10 bases align to TRBD2. Trimming cost V 2 bases and J 4 bases; bases outside gene matches: 4. The CDR3 has 16 residues. In germline, CDR1 is LNHNV, CDR2 YYDKDF (reference sequence).

V is TRBV28 and J is TRBJ2-1; 8 bases match TRBD2. CDR3 length: 16 residues. V trimming: 7 bases; J trimming: 6 bases; junction bases outside the gene matches: 14. The V gene's germline CDR1 is MDHEN and CDR2 SYDVKM. Here the CDR3 DNA reads TGTGCCAGCACCCCTCGGGGGGGAAGGGGGGGCAATGAGCAGTTCTTC. This codes for CASTPRGGRGGNEQFF.

The chain has TRBV2 and TRBJ1-2; TRBD1 matches 7 bases. Per the germline V gene, CDR1 is SNHLY and CDR2 is FYNNEI. The V segment lost 5 bases and the J segment 8 bases; nucleotides outside the gene matches: 14. The CDR3 is 15 amino acids. CDR3 sequence: CASSKGQNNHGGYTF. In DNA, the CDR3 is TGTGCCAGCAGTAAGGGACAGAACAATCACGGAGGCTACACCTTC.

V gene TRBV3-1 (or the pseudogene TRBV3-2) combines with J gene TRBJ2-7; possibly TRBD1 for D (5 bases). The CDR3 consists of 13 residues. The ends were cut back, 1 base at V and 2 bases at J, with 6 bases in the middle. Germline values: CDR1 LGHDT, CDR2 YNNKEL (reference sequence). The CDR3 spells CASSQGQTYEQYF. The CDR3 bases are TGTGCCAGCAGCCAAGGACAGACCTACGAGCAGTACTTC.